This T cell receptor beta chain emerged from a study of shared clonotypes between healthy human individuals. Original data processing: Filtering differed, since immunoSEQ gave only junction sequences and no quality scores. Assay used: immunoSEQ multiplex PCR; TCRdb lists only in-frame clones, some missing. Clonal size and the V and J genes are those of that table, whereas D and trimming came from the DNA. The sample contains 1,500,000 or so clones, around 95% of which appear only once. The donor population consisted of healthy HIV-negative adults with no recent acute infections or vaccinations. The length of the CDR3 is 17 residues. Trimming left V 3 bases short and J 1 base short, with 18 bases between. The germline V gene encodes CDR1 MDHEN and CDR2 SYDVKM. As for this clone: What it binds is unknown.

Broader study findings: It was anticipated that sequencing depth would influence how many clonotypes donors shared.

This chain links TRBV28 with TRBJ1-2; D ambiguous. The sample comprised naive CD4+ T cells sorted from blood. Regarding subset: CD45RA+ positively selected. The sequence derives from a man younger than 45 in good health. The CDR3 protein is CASSFFGSPRSNYGYTF. The CDR3 DNA is TGTGCCAGCAGTTTTTTCGGGTCCCCCAGGAGTAACTATGGCTACACCTTC.